Following are 29 T cell receptor beta chains from one sample sequenced in a study of cytomegalovirus exposure and HLA in healthy donors. Primers: 60 Vbeta forward and 13 Jbeta reverse. The protocol was immunoSEQ multiplex PCR, while the TCRdb copy is restricted to in-frame clones and leaves out a portion. This repertoire shows some 150,000 clones, 79% found once; its top ten account for about 6.7%. The sample consisted of PBMCs. Receptors originate from a middle-aged woman in good health and CMV-seropositive.

The rearrangement uses TRBV5-1 and TRBJ2-2; D is unresolved. CDR3 length: 16 amino acids. V was trimmed by 2 bases and J by 0 bases, leaving 11 bases between them. Germline-derived CDR1 and CDR2 are SGHRS and YFSETQ. CDR3 amino acids: CASSFTPGANTGELFF. The DNA for the CDR3 is TGCGCCAGCAGCTTCACCCCGGGTGCGAACACCGGGGAGCTGTTTTTT.

The chain's CDR3 is CASSITGSSYNEQFF. The CDR3, as DNA: TGCGCCAGCAGCATAACGGGGTCATCCTACAATGAGCAGTTCTTC. The chain links TRBV5-1 to TRBJ2-1, with a tentative D call TRBD2 (5 bases). Germline V CDR1 and CDR2: SGHRS, YFSETQ. Trimming left V 4 bases short and J 1 base short, with 12 bases between. The CDR3 spans 15 residues.

This clone showed up just once. This chain uses TRBV9 with TRBJ2-1; tentatively, D is TRBD2 (5 bases). Trimming cost V 0 bases and J 13 bases, with 17 bases left between them. The CDR3 has 14 amino acids. Germline CDR1 is SGDLS and CDR2 is YYNGEE. CDR3 residues: CASSVGSDFIFQFF. The CDR3 DNA reads as TGTGCCAGCAGCGTAGGATCGGACTTTATCTTTCAGTTCTTC.

This clone has just a few counts. The chain has TRBV10-3 and TRBJ2-7, with 9 bases lining up with TRBD1. With V trimmed by 11 bases and J by 3 bases, 20 bases remained unmatched. CDR3 length: 17 amino acids. CDR1 is ENHRY and CDR2 is SYGVKD in the germline V gene. As DNA, the CDR3 is TGTGCCTATGGGGGCGTATCAAGGCGGGACAGGGACTACGAGCAGTACTTC. It specifies CAYGGVSRRDRDYEQYF.

The chain recombines TRBV19 with TRBJ2-7, with TRBD1 matching over 9 bases. V lost 4 bases to trimming and J lost 2 bases; unmatched junction nucleotides: 3. The germline V gene has CDR1 LNHDA and CDR2 SQIVND (reference sequence). CDR3 size: 14 residues. CDR3 protein: CASSRGQGTYEQYF. DNA of the CDR3: TGTGCCAGTAGTAGGGGACAGGGAACCTACGAGCAGTACTTC. Drawing the rest from reference TRBV19 and TRBJ2-7, the complete variable domain is DGGITQSPKYLFRKEGQNVTLSCEQNLNHDAMYWYRQDPGQGLRLIYYSQIVNDFQKGDIAEGYSVSREKKESFPLTVTSAQKNPTAFYLCASSRGQGTYEQYFGPGTRLTVT.

This sequence joins TRBV27 and TRBJ2-7; D is undetermined. This CDR3 is 14 amino acids long. Looked up from germline, CDR1 is MNHEY and CDR2 is SMNVEV (reference sequence). V was clipped by 5 bases and J by 0 bases, with 11 bases between them. CDR3 sequence (DNA): TGTGCCAGCAGTACGCGATCGAGCTCCTACGAGCAGTACTTC. This codes for CASSTRSSSYEQYF.

This chain joins TRBV4-1 and TRBJ1-5, with a tentative D call TRBD1 (5 bases). Trimming left V 4 bases short and J 7 bases short, with 20 bases between. The CDR3 consists of 16 residues. From germline, CDR1 is MGHRA and CDR2 YSYEKL. The CDR3 reads CASSPQGGGYEQPQHF. The CDR3 DNA is TGCGCCAGCAGCCCCCAGGGTGGAGGGTACGAACAGCCCCAGCATTTT.

The rearrangement links TRBV4-2 to TRBJ2-6, with D tentatively TRBD2 (5 bases). V was shortened by 0 bases and J by 0 bases, with 12 bases between the two germline ends. The CDR3 loop spans 18 amino acids. Germline V gene data show CDR1 as LGHNA and CDR2 as YNFKEQ. CDR3 sequence: CASSQDGGLLSGANVLTF. The CDR3 nucleotides are TGTGCCAGCAGCCAAGATGGAGGACTCCTCTCTGGGGCCAACGTCCTGACTTTC.

The rearrangement links TRBV21-1 to TRBJ2-1; TRBD2, the D gene given by the table, was not confirmed from the DNA. TRBV21-1 has pseudogene status. This CDR3 has 18 amino acids. The CDR3 is CASSKMTSGGSSYNEQFF. The CDR3 DNA is TGTGCCAGCAGCAAAATGACTAGCGGGGGGAGCTCCTACAATGAGCAGTTCTTC.

The chain uses TRBV27 and TRBJ2-2; 9 bases are shared with TRBD1. V lost 4 bases, J lost 8 bases, and 2 bases stayed unmatched. CDR1 and CDR2 from the germline V gene are MNHEY and SMNVEV (reference sequence). The CDR3 spans 13 residues. The CDR3 reads CASSYRGLGELFF. In nucleotides, the CDR3 is TGTGCCAGCAGTTACAGGGGGCTTGGGGAGCTGTTTTTT.

The rearrangement uses TRBV6-5 and TRBJ1-5; no clear D. Germline V CDR1 and CDR2: MNHEY, SVGAGI. Trimming shortened V by 6 bases and J by 9 bases, and 12 bases separated the two germline ends. The CDR3 is made up of 12 amino acids. The DNA for the CDR3 is TGTGCCAGCAGCCGTCCCGGTGGGCCCCAGCATTTT. It specifies CASSRPGGPQHF.

This clone was detected only a few times. V and J are TRBV19 and TRBJ1-1; 10 positions agree with TRBD1. CDR1 LNHDA and CDR2 SQIVND come from the germline V gene (reference sequence). The CDR3 extends over 16 amino acids. V was pared by 10 bases and J by 1 base, with 12 bases of the junction left unmatched. The chain's CDR3 is CATMEGWTGGNTEAFF. CDR3 DNA sequence: TGTGCCACTATGGAGGGGTGGACAGGGGGGAACACTGAAGCTTTCTTT.

This clone turned up a few times. The chain recombines TRBV6-1 with TRBJ2-1; TRBD2 agrees at 8 bases. The length of the CDR3 is 16 residues. Germline V gene data show CDR1 as MNHNS and CDR2 as SASEGT. Losses at the gene ends were 1 base for V and 5 bases for J; bases not matched to a gene: 7. The CDR3 loop is CASSEGGGNLHNEQFF. CDR3 DNA: TGTGCCAGCAGTGAAGGCGGGGGGAATCTCCACAATGAGCAGTTCTTC.

This clone occurred once. This chain joins TRBV5-1 and TRBJ2-7, with D perhaps matching TRBD1 (6 bases). The CDR3 has 16 residues. Trimming stripped 5 bases from V and 0 bases from J, with 18 bases between. Germline CDR1 is SGHRS and CDR2 is YFSETQ. CDR3: CASRSAPDSSSYEQYF. CDR3 in DNA: TGCGCCAGCAGATCCGCCCCGGACAGTAGCTCCTACGAGCAGTACTTC.

The rearrangement uses TRBV7-9 and TRBJ1-2, with a weak D call TRBD1 (6 bases). Germline V lookup: CDR1 SEHNR, CDR2 FQNEAQ (reference sequence). There are 15 residues in the CDR3. V shed 6 bases and J shed 3 bases, with 17 bases lying between them. The CDR3 here is CASRRSGDTHYGYTF. DNA for the CDR3: TGTGCCAGCAGGCGTTCTGGGGACACCCACTATGGCTACACCTTC.

The chain uses TRBV30 and TRBJ2-3; D ambiguous. CDR3 size: 12 residues. Trimming removed 2 bases at V and 4 bases at J, with 7 bases between. Germline V gene data show CDR1 as GTSNPN and CDR2 as SVGIG (reference sequence). The CDR3 spells CAWSLVPDTQYF. The CDR3 DNA reads as TGTGCCTGGAGTTTAGTACCAGATACGCAGTATTTT.

The chain joins TRBV14 to TRBJ2-5, with D maybe TRBD2 (5 bases). Deletions cut 2 bases from V and 1 base from J, with 20 bases between. From germline, CDR1 is SGHDN and CDR2 FVKESK. This CDR3 comprises 18 residues. CDR3 sequence reads: CASSQRWKGGLFQETQYF. The DNA of the CDR3 is TGTGCCAGCAGCCAAAGATGGAAAGGAGGACTGTTCCAAGAGACCCAGTACTTC.

The genes are TRBV5-1 and TRBJ1-1, with TRBD1 matching 9 bases. The CDR3 is 15 amino acids. With 2 bases clipped from V and 3 bases from J, the junction kept 5 bases outside the gene matches. Germline V gene lookup returns CDR1 SGHRS and CDR2 YFSETQ. CDR3: CASSLWGQGDTEAFF. In DNA, the CDR3 is TGCGCCAGCAGCTTATGGGGACAGGGTGACACTGAAGCTTTCTTT.

Only one count was recorded for this clone. The chain joins TRBV9 to TRBJ2-1; TRBD1 matches 7 bases. The CDR3 runs to 15 residues. Looked up from germline, CDR1 is SGDLS and CDR2 is YYNGEE. The ends lost 4 bases at V and 9 bases at J; junction bases unmatched: 13. CDR3 residues: CASSPTGAGYGEQFF. In DNA, the CDR3 is TGTGCCAGCAGCCCAACAGGGGCGGGTTACGGTGAGCAGTTCTTC.

This clone was seen just once. One end of the junction is discordant with germline, which a read error may explain. The chain has TRBV2 and TRBJ2-3, with D maybe TRBD2 (8 bases). The CDR3 consists of 15 residues. Looked up from germline, CDR1 is SNHLY and CDR2 is FYNNEI. In DNA form, the CDR3 reads TGTGCCAGCAGGCAACTAGCGGATCGGACAGGTACGCAGTATTTT. This codes for CASRQLADRTGTQYF.

This chain links TRBV19 with TRBJ1-2; 8 bases map to TRBD1. V was pared by 5 bases and J by 8 bases, with 16 bases of the junction left unmatched. Germline V gives CDR1 LNHDA, CDR2 SQIVND (reference sequence). The CDR3 contains 16 residues. CDR3 sequence (DNA): TGTGCCAGTAGTTCAAATAAGCCCGGGACAGGAAACGGCTACACCTTC. As protein: CASSSNKPGTGNGYTF.

This CDR3 reads CASSLVAWSTDTQYF. CDR3 coding DNA: TGTGCCAGCAGCTTAGTTGCGTGGAGCACAGATACGCAGTATTTT. This chain joins TRBV7-9 and TRBJ2-3; D remains ambiguous. The germline CDR1 and CDR2 sequences are SEHNR and FQNEAQ (reference sequence). CDR3 size: 15 residues. V dropped 1 base and J dropped 0 bases, with 8 bases sitting between them. Looking up the rest from reference TRBV7-9 and TRBJ2-3 gives the full variable domain: DTGVSQNPRHKITKRGQNVTFRCDPISEHNRLYWYRQTLGQGPEFLTYFQNEAQLEKSRLLSDRFSAERPKGSFSTLEIQRTEQGDSAMYLCASSLVAWSTDTQYFGPGTRLTVL.

The genes are TRBV15 and TRBJ1-2; 10 bases map to TRBD1. Per the germline V gene, CDR1 is LNHNV and CDR2 is YYDKDF (reference sequence). The CDR3 length is 16 residues. V dropped 3 bases and J dropped 3; count of bases not matched to a gene: 7. The CDR3 coding sequence is TGTGCCACCAGCAGGAGACAGGGGGCGATGGACTATGGCTACACCTTC. Amino acids: CATSRRQGAMDYGYTF.

The V and J genes are TRBV6-6 and TRBJ2-2, with D possibly being TRBD1 (6 bases). V lost 2 bases, J lost 7 bases, and 11 bases lay in between. This CDR3 spans 14 amino acids. The germline CDR1 and CDR2 sequences are MNHNY and SVGAGI (reference sequence). DNA for the CDR3: TGTGCCAGCAGTTACGTAGGGGGTAACGGGGAGCTGTTTTTT. It translates to CASSYVGGNGELFF.

This sequence joins TRBV5-6 and TRBJ2-2; 11 nucleotides agree with TRBD2. This CDR3 contains 14 residues. Germline V CDR1 and CDR2: SGHDT, YYEEEE. J was trimmed by 7 bases and V by 4 bases; bases with no gene match: 3. The CDR3 loop reads CASSIGLAGGELFF. CDR3 in DNA: TGTGCCAGCAGCATCGGACTAGCGGGCGGGGAGCTGTTTTTT.

The chain joins TRBV2 to TRBJ1-2; 11 positions agree with TRBD1. CDR1 SNHLY and CDR2 FYNNEI come from the germline V gene. The V and J ends lost 5 bases and 6 bases, in that order; junction bases with no gene match: 2. This CDR3 spans 13 amino acids. The CDR3 DNA reads TGTGCCAGCAGTCGGACAGGGGGCGATGGCTACACCTTC. It translates to CASSRTGGDGYTF. Based on the CDR3 plus reference TRBV2 and TRBJ1-2, the full variable domain is EPEVTQTPSHQVTQMGQEVILRCVPISNHLYFYWYRQILGQKVEFLVSFYNNEISEKSEIFDDQFSVERPDGSNFTLKIRSTKLEDSAMYFCASSRTGGDGYTFGSGTRLTVV.

The chain carries TRBV5-1 and TRBJ2-2; the match to TRBD1 covers 9 bases. The CDR3 length is 15 residues. V lost 4 bases, J lost 3 bases, and 4 bases stayed unmatched. Germline lookup yields CDR1 SGHRS and CDR2 YFSETQ. In DNA, the CDR3 is TGCGCCAGCAGCAAGGGGGACAGGGACACCGGGGAGCTGTTTTTT. Translating it yields CASSKGDRDTGELFF.

This chain connects TRBV27 to TRBJ1-5; D might be TRBD1 (5 bases). This CDR3 comprises 15 residues. V was clipped by 2 bases and J by 1 base, with 9 bases between them. Germline V gives CDR1 MNHEY, CDR2 SMNVEV (reference sequence). The CDR3 nucleotides read TGTGCCAGCAGTTTACTGGGGCGAAGCAATCAGCCCCAGCATTTT. Its protein product is CASSLLGRSNQPQHF.

This clone appeared once. The genes are TRBV10-2 and TRBJ2-5; D uncertain. Germline CDR1 and CDR2: WSHSY and SAAADI. This CDR3 contains 13 residues. V was cut by 3 bases and J by 5 bases, with 10 bases left in between. The CDR3 nucleotides are TGCGCCAGCAGTGATTCTAGAGCTGAGACCCAGTACTTC. Its translation: CASSDSRAETQYF.